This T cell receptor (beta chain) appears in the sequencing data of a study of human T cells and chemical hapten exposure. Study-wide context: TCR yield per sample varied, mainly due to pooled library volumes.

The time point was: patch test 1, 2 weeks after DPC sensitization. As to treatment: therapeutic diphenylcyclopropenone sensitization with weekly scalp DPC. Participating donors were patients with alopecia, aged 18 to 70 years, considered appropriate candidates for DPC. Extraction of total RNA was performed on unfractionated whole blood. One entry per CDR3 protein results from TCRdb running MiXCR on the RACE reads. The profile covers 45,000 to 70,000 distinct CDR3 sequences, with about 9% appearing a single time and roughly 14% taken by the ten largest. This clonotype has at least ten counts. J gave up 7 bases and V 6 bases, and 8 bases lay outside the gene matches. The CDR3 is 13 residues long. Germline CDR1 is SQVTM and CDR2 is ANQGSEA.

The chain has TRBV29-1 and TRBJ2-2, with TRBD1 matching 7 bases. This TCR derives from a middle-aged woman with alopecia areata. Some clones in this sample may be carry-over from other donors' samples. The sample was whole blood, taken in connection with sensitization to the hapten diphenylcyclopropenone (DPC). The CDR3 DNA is TGCAGCGTAAGACAGGGTGCCGGCGGGGAGCTGTTTTTT. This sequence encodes CSVRQGAGGELFF.